This T cell receptor beta chain emerged from a study of shared clonotypes between healthy human individuals. For the study at large: Aged between 18 and 49, the donors were two women and three men. Overall study results and limits: Estimated clonotype richness was generally higher in naive than memory subsets. Only blood was sampled, and tissue TCR repertoires likely differ from blood ones.

CD8 cells regarded as naive lacked CD45RO, were positively chosen for CCR7, and omitted terminally differentiated effector memory CD45RA+ cells. An assay was performed, and its level was deep. Sequencing was performed with immunoSEQ multiplex PCR; in TCRdb, only in-frame clones are kept and a portion is missing. The sample carries about 2.1 million clones, about 92% recorded once. As to this clone: Its specificity is unknown.

Germline-derived CDR1 and CDR2 are MGHRA and YSYEKL. Trimming pared 3 bases from V and 10 bases from J, leaving 16 bases between. This CDR3 comprises 14 residues. The sample consisted of naive CD8+ T cells from PBMCs. This sequence was found in a man younger than 35 in good health. Some clones in this sample may be carry-over from other donors' samples. The chain couples TRBV4-1 to TRBJ2-1; possible D gene TRBD2, 5 bases. DNA of the CDR3: TGCGCCAGCAGCCAGGTCGGGCCAAGCGGAGAGCAGTTCTTC. This codes for CASSQVGPSGEQFF.